This T cell receptor (beta chain) was observed in a study of T-cell memory formation after mild COVID-19. Study results and caveats: Later expanders leaned CD4+, whereas clones that contracted between day 15 and 85 were balanced CD4/CD8. Contracting clones localized mainly to CM and EM when CD4+ and mainly to EMRA when CD8+. Confirmation was lacking for SARS-CoV-2 specificity of second-wave clones that peaked on day 37.

TCRdb recomputed calls from the 5' RACE reads with MiXCR, one row per CDR3 protein. The sample has about 300,000 distinct CDR3 sequences, just under 20% seen once; the top ten hold roughly 21%. Notes on this clonotype: As yet, its antigen is unknown.

Source material: PBMCs or a T cell subset sorted from them (not recorded which). This receptor was obtained from a man between 18 and 29 years old who had mild COVID-19 (a few samples of this study predate the infection). Cell type and time point are not known.

The CDR3 loop reads CAKSGGAGDTQYF. The CDR3 nucleotides read TGTGCCAAAAGCGGGGGGGCCGGAGATACGCAGTATTTT. The genes are TRBV11-2 and TRBJ2-3, with TRBD2 matching over 10 bases. This CDR3 has 13 amino acids. V lost 10 bases to trimming and J lost 5 bases; unmatched junction nucleotides: 6. Germline V gene lookup returns CDR1 SGHAT and CDR2 FQNNGV.